The text below deals with one TCR beta chain. Other nucleotide sequences in the sample specify the same CDR3. In germline, CDR1 is SNHLY, CDR2 FYNNEI. The CDR3 totals 10 residues. Trimming left V 5 bases short and J 4 bases short, with 2 bases between. TCRdb's table, derived via immunoSEQ multiplex PCR, lists solely in-frame clones and lacks some. This table holds roughly 2.6 million clones, about 92% found once. These data originate in a study of shared clonotypes between healthy human individuals. The TCR was taken from a man aged 18 to 35 in good health. V usage is TRBV2 and J usage is TRBJ2-5; D remains ambiguous. What was sequenced was naive CD4+ T cells sorted from blood. Stated subset: CD45RA+ positively selected. This chain's CDR3 is CASSLETQYF. CDR3 DNA sequence: TGTGCCAGCAGTTTAGAGACCCAGTACTTC.